This is a list of T cell receptor beta chains from one sample in a study of blood T cell repertoires in COVID-19. Generated by immunoSEQ multiplex PCR, the TCRdb table keeps only in-frame clones and is missing some. Among about 240,000 clones listed, approximately 86% were seen once. The source material was PBMCs or T cells enriched from blood (not recorded which). All receptors derive from a woman between 40 and 50 years old with acute COVID-19. Both conserved end residues are part of each CDR3. Each record gives: CDR3 protein, CDR3 DNA, V gene, D gene, J gene, clone size. The D gene is left open where the match is weak. Size tells how often a clone was seen (once, few, many) or the class of an expanded clone, and some rows leave it out.

CASSLTGVGTDTQYF TGCGCCAGCAGCTTGACCGGGGTCGGCACAGATACGCAGTATTTT TRBV5-1 . TRBJ2-3 .
CASSQGHPNPEAFF TGCGCCAGCAGCCAGGGACACCCGAACCCTGAAGCTTTCTTT TRBV5-1 . TRBJ1-1 once
CASSHRGPGNTIYF TGCGCCAGCAGCCACAGGGGGCCTGGAAACACCATATATTTT TRBV5-1 TRBD1 TRBJ1-3 .
CASSQEGYGSGDEQFF TGTGCCAGCAGCCAAGAAGGATACGGGAGTGGGGATGAGCAGTTCTTC TRBV4-2 . TRBJ2-1 .
CASTVGTATEQYF TGCGCCAGCACCGTCGGGACAGCAACCGAGCAGTACTTC TRBV5-1 TRBD1 TRBJ2-7 .
CASSAGLAGGPKTGELFF TGCGCCAGCAGCGCGGGACTAGCGGGAGGGCCGAAAACCGGGGAGCTGTTTTTT TRBV5-1 TRBD2 TRBJ2-2 .
CAISEAWGYTF TGTGCCATCAGTGAAGCGTGGGGCTACACCTTC TRBV10-3 . TRBJ1-2 .
CASIYGNEQFF TGTGCCAGCATATACGGGAATGAGCAGTTCTTC TRBV2 . TRBJ2-1 .
CASRDSARDEQFF TGCGCCAGCAGGGACTCTGCTCGGGATGAGCAGTTCTTC TRBV10-1 . TRBJ2-1 .
CASRTGGTEAFF TGTGCCAGCAGGACAGGGGGCACTGAAGCTTTCTTT TRBV25-1 TRBD1 TRBJ1-1 .
CASSQQTGGPTEAFF TGTGCCAGCAGCCAACAGACAGGGGGGCCCACTGAAGCTTTCTTT TRBV14 TRBD1 TRBJ1-1 .
CATSRDSRGTQYF TGTGCCACCAGCAGAGATTCCCGCGGGACGCAGTATTTT TRBV15 . TRBJ2-3 .
CATSDRETEQFF TGTGCCACCAGTGACCGGGAGACTGAGCAGTTCTTC TRBV24-1 . TRBJ2-1 once
CASSPSGVKNIQYF TGTGCCAGCTCACCATCGGGGGTAAAAAACATTCAGTACTTC TRBV18 . TRBJ2-4 .
CASSSSGLRDTGELFF TGCGCCAGCAGCTCTAGCGGCCTCCGGGACACCGGGGAGCTGTTTTTT TRBV5-1 TRBD2 TRBJ2-2 .
CASRQGGLYNEQFF TGTGCCAGCAGACAGGGTGGGTTATACAATGAGCAGTTCTTC TRBV27 . TRBJ2-1 .
CASRPRDSSYEQYF TGTGCCAGTAGGCCCAGGGACAGTTCCTACGAGCAGTACTTC TRBV19 TRBD1 TRBJ2-7 .
CASSFSGGPPDNEQFF TGCGCCAGCAGCTTCTCGGGAGGGCCTCCCGACAATGAGCAGTTCTTC TRBV5-1 TRBD2 TRBJ2-1 .
CASSLPLAGGTIWEQFF TGTGCCAGCAGTTTACCGCTAGCGGGAGGTACGATCTGGGAGCAGTTCTTC TRBV28 TRBD2 TRBJ2-1 .
CASSLGSGGPTDTQYF TGTGCTAGCAGCTTAGGGTCGGGAGGGCCCACAGATACGCAGTATTTT TRBV7-7 TRBD2 TRBJ2-3 .
CASSRGLAGTYEQYF TGTGCCAGCAGCCGAGGACTAGCGGGAACCTACGAGCAGTACTTC TRBV11-3 TRBD2 TRBJ2-7 .
CASSYQQGGYGYTF TGTGCCAGCAGTTACCAACAGGGCGGCTATGGCTACACCTTC TRBV6-5 . TRBJ1-2 .
CASSERDRESYEQYF TGTGCCAGCAGTGAACGGGACAGGGAGTCCTACGAGCAGTACTTC TRBV6-1 TRBD1 TRBJ2-7 .
CASRYNRQGADNQPQHF TGTGCCAGCAGATATAACCGACAGGGGGCAGACAATCAGCCCCAGCATTTT TRBV27 TRBD1 TRBJ1-5 .
CASSQYLSGPYNEQFF TGTGCCAGCAGCCAGTATCTTAGCGGGCCTTACAATGAGCAGTTCTTC TRBV9 TRBD2 TRBJ2-1 .
CASSELGQGVTGELFF TGTGCCAGCAGCGAATTAGGACAGGGAGTAACCGGGGAGCTGTTTTTT TRBV21-1 . TRBJ2-2 .
CASTRSRGWSDTQYF TGTGCCAGCACCCGTAGCAGAGGCTGGTCAGATACGCAGTATTTT TRBV6-5 . TRBJ2-3 .